These 29 T cell receptor beta chains came from one sample sequenced in a study of blood T cell repertoires in COVID-19. The data were produced by immunoSEQ multiplex PCR, yet TCRdb's version contains in-frame clones alone and is incomplete. The sample holds under 200,000 clones, 75% to 85% seen once. The specimen was PBMCs or T cells enriched from blood (not recorded which). The receptors originated from a woman aged 55-70 years who had recovered from COVID-19.

The V call is TRBV19, the J call TRBJ1-2; 9 bases agree with TRBD1. The length of the CDR3 is 14 residues. The V segment lost 6 bases and the J segment 8 bases; nucleotides outside the gene matches: 10. Germline CDR1 is LNHDA and CDR2 is SQIVND (reference sequence). CDR3 coding DNA: TGTGCCAGTAGGCTAACGGGACAGGGTTACGGCTACACCTTC. Protein sequence: CASRLTGQGYGYTF.

V gene TRBV5-1 combines with J gene TRBJ1-3, with 7 bases lining up with TRBD1. J was trimmed by 4 bases and V by 2 bases; bases with no gene match: 6. Germline lookup yields CDR1 SGHRS and CDR2 YFSETQ. CDR3 length: 15 amino acids. This CDR3 reads CASSFSGGSGNTIYF. As DNA, the CDR3 is TGCGCCAGCAGCTTCTCAGGGGGTTCAGGAAACACCATATATTTT.

The DNA of the CDR3 is TGTGCCATCAGTGAGACAGGGAACTCCTACGAGCAGTACTTC. Protein: CAISETGNSYEQYF. V and J are TRBV10-3 and TRBJ2-7, with a possible D match to TRBD1 (6 bases). The CDR3 runs 14 residues. Trimming took 2 bases from V and 0 from J, leaving 8 bases between them. Germline CDR1 and CDR2: ENHRY and SYGVKD.

The chain is built from TRBV5-1 and TRBJ1-2; D call uncertain. The CDR3 is made up of 13 amino acids. Germline V gene sequence: CDR1 SGHRS, CDR2 YFSETQ. With 4 bases removed from V and 8 bases from J, the gap between germline ends came to 15 bases. The CDR3 coding sequence is TGCGCCAGCAGCCCCGGGTCCCGCCCGGGCTACACCTTC. It is translated as CASSPGSRPGYTF.

V usage is TRBV19 and J usage is TRBJ2-1; maybe TRBD2 (6 bases). This CDR3 has 16 residues. The germline V gene has CDR1 LNHDA and CDR2 SQIVND (reference sequence). Trimming pared 1 base from V and 4 bases from J, leaving 14 bases between. The CDR3 spells CASSIVSGLHYNEQFF. As DNA, the CDR3 is TGTGCCAGTAGTATAGTTTCGGGACTTCATTACAATGAGCAGTTCTTC.

CDR3 protein: CASSTLSGEGTDTQYF. The CDR3, as DNA: TGTGCCAGCAGCACCCTTAGCGGGGAGGGCACAGATACGCAGTATTTT. The genes are TRBV7-6 and TRBJ2-3; 8 bases fit TRBD2. The CDR3 has 16 residues. Germline lookup yields CDR1 SGHVS and CDR2 FNYEAQ. Germline trimming cut 5 bases from V and 1 base from J; bases unmatched to any gene: 8. The full variable domain, in which reference TRBV7-6 and TRBJ2-3 provide the parts outside the CDR3, is GAGVSQSPRYKVTKRGQDVALRCDPISGHVSLYWYRQALGQGPEFLTYFNYEAQQDKSGLPNDRFSAERPEGSISTLTIQRTEQRDSAMYRCASSTLSGEGTDTQYFGPGTRLTVL.

This clone has more than one count but fewer than ten. The chain uses TRBV9 and TRBJ2-5; maybe TRBD2 (7 bases). This CDR3 is built from 14 residues. Deletions cut 2 bases from V and 3 bases from J, with 11 bases between. Germline V gives CDR1 SGDLS, CDR2 YYNGEE. CDR3 in amino acids: CASSVSGGKETQYF. The CDR3 bases are TGTGCCAGCAGCGTTTCGGGGGGCAAAGAGACCCAGTACTTC. Filled out from reference TRBV9 and TRBJ2-5, the complete variable domain reads DSGVTQTPKHLITATGQRVTLRCSPRSGDLSVYWYQQSLDQGLQFLIQYYNGEERAKGNILERFSAQQFPDLHSELNLSSLELGDSALYFCASSVSGGKETQYFGPGTRLLVL.

CDR3 sequence: CASSLMRQGGNTIYF. The CDR3 nucleotides are TGTGCCAGCAGCTTAATGCGACAGGGGGGAAACACCATATATTTT. The V and J genes are TRBV7-8 and TRBJ1-3; 8 bases are a match to TRBD1. J lost 4 bases, V lost 2 bases, and 4 bases had no gene match. This CDR3 is built from 15 residues. Germline loops: CDR1 SGHVS, CDR2 FQNEAQ. Using reference TRBV7-8 and TRBJ1-3 for the parts outside the CDR3, the full variable domain is GAGVSQSPRYKVAKRGQDVALRCDPISGHVSLFWYQQALGQGPEFLTYFQNEAQLDKSGLPSDRFFAERPEGSVSTLKIQRTQQEDSAVYLCASSLMRQGGNTIYFGEGSWLTVV.

This clone was observed a handful of times. The gene calls are TRBV7-2 and TRBJ2-1, with 15 bases that match TRBD2. The germline CDR1 and CDR2 sequences are SGHTA and FQGNSA. V lost 7 bases, J lost 8 bases, and 6 bases stayed unmatched. The CDR3 loop spans 15 amino acids. This chain's CDR3 is CASTRTSGGADEQFF. In nucleotides, the CDR3 is TGTGCCAGCACAAGGACTAGCGGGGGGGCCGATGAGCAGTTCTTC.

This clone was found a few times. V is TRBV2 and J is TRBJ1-1; 7 bases match TRBD1. The CDR3 is made up of 16 amino acids. Germline V gene data show CDR1 as SNHLY and CDR2 as FYNNEI. Unmatched junction bases numbered 14, after V lost 5 bases and J lost 5 bases. CDR3: CASSSPLDREDTEAFF. DNA for the CDR3: TGTGCCAGCAGTTCCCCCTTAGACAGGGAAGATACTGAAGCTTTCTTT.

This clone was recorded once. This rearrangement joins TRBV7-9 to TRBJ2-3, with D tentatively TRBD2 (5 bases). Germline-derived CDR1 and CDR2 are SEHNR and FQNEAQ (reference sequence). The CDR3 sequence is 17 residues long. The V and J ends lost 5 bases and 2 bases respectively, with 20 bases between them. CDR3 sequence reads: CASSPGIWRVPTDTQYF. CDR3 bases: TGTGCCAGCAGCCCCGGTATCTGGCGGGTCCCCACAGATACGCAGTATTTT.

Only one count was recorded for this clone. The V call is TRBV4-1, the J call TRBJ2-5, with TRBD1 as a possible D gene (7 bases). V was trimmed by 0 bases and J by 5 bases, leaving 13 bases between them. Germline V gives CDR1 MGHRA, CDR2 YSYEKL. This CDR3 region has 15 residues. CDR3 loop: CASSQEKAGGETQYF. The CDR3 DNA reads TGCGCCAGCAGCCAAGAGAAGGCAGGGGGGGAGACCCAGTACTTC.

This chain connects TRBV3-1 (or the pseudogene TRBV3-2) to TRBJ1-5; the D is unclear. This CDR3 has 12 amino acids. Trimming took 3 bases from V and 5 from J, leaving 5 bases between them. Per the germline V gene, CDR1 is LGHDT and CDR2 is YNNKEL (reference sequence). This CDR3 reads CASSHGDQPQHF. As DNA, the CDR3 is TGTGCCAGCAGCCACGGGGATCAGCCCCAGCATTTT.

The count of this clone is one. CDR3 coding DNA: TGTGCCAGCAGCCATTTCGACAGGGACACTGAAGCTTTCTTT. It specifies CASSHFDRDTEAFF. V and J are TRBV3-1 (or the pseudogene TRBV3-2) and TRBJ1-1; 7 bases are a match to TRBD1. With V trimmed by 3 bases and J by 3 bases, 4 bases remained unmatched. Germline lookup yields CDR1 LGHDT and CDR2 YNNKEL (reference sequence). The CDR3 consists of 14 residues.

CDR3 DNA: TGTGCCAGCAGACGGGCAGGGGGCACTGAAGCTTTCTTT. Protein product: CASRRAGGTEAFF. This chain uses TRBV6-5 with TRBJ1-1, with 7 bases lining up with TRBD1. Trimming at V came to 6 bases and at J to 4 bases, leaving 5 bases not matched to a gene. Germline loops: CDR1 MNHEY, CDR2 SVGAGI. The CDR3 totals 13 residues.

CDR3 in amino acids: CASGLAEGYNEQFF. CDR3 DNA sequence: TGTGCCAGCGGATTAGCGGAAGGGTACAATGAGCAGTTCTTC. The rearrangement joins TRBV4-2 to TRBJ2-1; TRBD2 might be the D (6 bases). CDR3 size: 14 residues. Looked up from germline, CDR1 is LGHNA and CDR2 is YNFKEQ. V was trimmed by 8 bases and J by 4 bases, leaving 15 bases between them.

This clone was observed a handful of times. The chain recombines TRBV24-1 with TRBJ2-1, with D possibly matching TRBD2 (6 bases). The V gene's germline CDR1 is KGHDR and CDR2 SFDVKD. V lost 12 bases, J lost 5 bases, and 13 bases lay in between. This CDR3 is 12 amino acids long. As DNA, the CDR3 is TGTGCCGTAAGGACGGGGGACAATGAGCAGTTCTTC. Its translation: CAVRTGDNEQFF.

The rearrangement joins TRBV7-2 to TRBJ1-2, with TRBD1 matching over 8 bases. The CDR3 is 17 residues long. Per the germline V gene, CDR1 is SGHTA and CDR2 is FQGNSA. Unmatched junction bases numbered 9, after V lost 3 bases and J lost 0 bases. Written as DNA, the CDR3 is TGTGCCAGCAGCTTGACAGGGGCAATTACACCTAACTATGGCTACACCTTC. Its protein is CASSLTGAITPNYGYTF.

The chain uses TRBV7-8 and TRBJ1-3; 7 nucleotides align to TRBD1. The CDR3 sequence is 13 residues long. With 6 bases clipped from V and 4 bases from J, the junction kept 3 bases outside the gene matches. Per germline, CDR1 SGHVS and CDR2 FQNEAQ. In DNA, the CDR3 is TGTGCCAGCAGGATACAGGGGGGAAACACCATATATTTT. Translation: CASRIQGGNTIYF.

This chain connects TRBV2 to TRBJ2-7; 10 nucleotides line up with TRBD2. The CDR3 loop spans 15 amino acids. V was clipped by 6 bases and J by 0 bases; unmatched bases: 5. From germline, CDR1 is SNHLY and CDR2 FYNNEI. Here the CDR3 DNA reads TGTGCCAGCAGCGGAGGACTAGCGGCCTCCTACGAGCAGTACTTC. Its translation: CASSGGLAASYEQYF.

This CDR3 is CASSYSRLTYEQYF. The CDR3 nucleotides are TGTGCCAGTAGTTATAGCCGATTGACCTACGAGCAGTACTTC. The chain links TRBV19 to TRBJ2-7; D not certain. Germline V gene lookup returns CDR1 LNHDA and CDR2 SQIVND (reference sequence). The CDR3 spans 14 residues. V was cut by 5 bases and J by 2 bases, with 13 bases left in between.

In this sample, this clone turned up a few times. The chain links TRBV5-1 to TRBJ2-1, with TRBD2 matching 7 bases. Germline V lookup: CDR1 SGHRS, CDR2 YFSETQ. Trimming took 1 base from V and 3 from J; bases not matched to a gene: 7. This CDR3 spans 16 amino acids. The CDR3 loop is CASSLTRREGYNEQFF. CDR3 DNA sequence: TGCGCCAGCAGCTTGACCCGCAGGGAGGGCTACAATGAGCAGTTCTTC.

The chain has TRBV14 and TRBJ1-1; D possibly corresponds to TRBD1 (5 bases). The CDR3 covers 12 residues. Germline lookup yields CDR1 SGHDN and CDR2 FVKESK. Deletions cut 0 bases from V and 10 bases from J, with 9 bases between. As DNA, the CDR3 is TGTGCCAGCAGCCAAGAAGGGAGGGGAGCTTTCTTT. Its protein product is CASSQEGRGAFF. The full variable domain, completed using reference TRBV14 and TRBJ1-1, is EAGVTQFPSHSVIEKGQTVTLRCDPISGHDNLYWYRRVMGKEIKFLLHFVKESKQDESGMPNNRFLAERTGGTYSTLKVQPAELEDSGVYFCASSQEGRGAFFGQGTRLTVV.

The chain has TRBV19 and TRBJ1-1, with 9 bases lining up with TRBD1. The CDR3 totals 14 residues. From germline, CDR1 is LNHDA and CDR2 SQIVND (reference sequence). Germline trimming cut 5 bases from V and 4 bases from J; bases unmatched to any gene: 5. The CDR3 reads CASSFGTGSTEAFF. DNA for the CDR3: TGTGCCAGTAGTTTCGGGACAGGGAGCACTGAAGCTTTCTTT.

The gene calls are TRBV19 and TRBJ1-6, with D uncertain. There are 13 residues in the CDR3. In germline, CDR1 is LNHDA, CDR2 SQIVND (reference sequence). The ends were cut back, 3 bases at V and 6 bases at J, with 6 bases in the middle. CDR3 in amino acids: CASSIEGNSPLHF. The CDR3 coding sequence is TGTGCCAGTAGTATTGAGGGTAATTCACCCCTCCACTTT.

This clone came up once. The rearrangement joins TRBV5-1 to TRBJ2-3; 12 positions match TRBD2. This CDR3 has 15 amino acids. Looked up from germline, CDR1 is SGHRS and CDR2 is YFSETQ. J gave up 5 bases and V 4 bases, and 5 bases lay outside the gene matches. In DNA, the CDR3 is TGCGCCAGCAGCGGCCGACTAGCGGGGGTAGATACGCAGTATTTT. Protein sequence: CASSGRLAGVDTQYF.

V and J are TRBV19 and TRBJ1-2, with unresolved D. This CDR3 has 13 residues. Germline CDR1 and CDR2: LNHDA and SQIVND (reference sequence). Trimming took off 10 bases at V and 4 bases at J, with 16 bases between the two ends. CDR3 DNA sequence: TGTGCCACCAGGTTGGGGAGGAGCTATGGCTACACCTTC. Its translation is CATRLGRSYGYTF.

The gene calls are TRBV6-6 and TRBJ2-2; a possible D gene is TRBD1 (5 bases). The CDR3 is 15 amino acids. Germline V gene sequence: CDR1 MNHNY, CDR2 SVGAGI (reference sequence). V lost 2 bases and J lost 4, with 11 bases in between. In DNA form, the CDR3 reads TGTGCCAGCAGTTACGTCCAGGGTCCCACCGGGGAGCTGTTTTTT. Its protein is CASSYVQGPTGELFF.

This clone was recorded only once. J is TRBJ2-7 and V is TRBV24-1, with D tentatively TRBD1 (6 bases). CDR1 and CDR2 from the germline V gene are KGHDR and SFDVKD. The CDR3 sequence is 17 residues long. With 1 base removed from V and 3 bases from J, the gap between germline ends came to 18 bases. The CDR3 DNA reads TGTGCCACCAGTGATTTCCGGCCGCCGGGACATCACTACGAGCAGTACTTC. Translating gives CATSDFRPPGHHYEQYF.